These T cell receptor beta chains were read from a single sample in a study of blood T cells in healthy people across ages. TCRdb fed the 5' RACE reads into MiXCR, producing one record per CDR3 protein. In the table there are hundreds of thousands of distinct CDR3 sequences, roughly 44% of which are singletons. The specimen was blood. These receptors originate from a man between 60 and 75 years old in good health. CDR3s include the opening cysteine and the closing phenylalanine or tryptophan. A D gene is named only where the DNA matches it firmly. Clone size is stated in some rows and not others, as once, few, many or a class when expanded.

V	D	J	size	CDR3	DNA
TRBV25-1	.	TRBJ2-1	.	CASNDWGTYNEQFF	TGTGCCAGCAATGATTGGGGGACCTACAATGAGCAGTTCTTC
TRBV6-1	TRBD1	TRBJ1-5	.	CASFLSGTGRNQPQHF	TGTGCCAGTTTCCTCTCCGGGACAGGACGCAATCAGCCCCAGCATTTT
TRBV7-8	.	TRBJ2-7	few	CASAWTVEQYF	TGTGCCAGCGCATGGACAGTCGAGCAGTACTTC
TRBV7-2	TRBD2	TRBJ2-5	.	CTSSISDGGAKTQYF	TGTACCAGCAGCATATCGGACGGGGGGGCGAAGACCCAGTACTTC
TRBV28	.	TRBJ1-3	.	CASSSPREPGNTIYF	TGTGCCAGCAGTTCCCCACGGGAGCCTGGAAACACCATATATTTT
TRBV7-9	.	TRBJ2-5	.	CASSPWANIYNEQYF	TGTGCCAGCAGCCCCTGGGCCAATATATACAATGAGCAGTACTTC
TRBV5-1	TRBD2	TRBJ2-1	.	CASSPLAGVHNEQFF	TGCGCCAGCAGCCCACTAGCGGGAGTTCACAATGAGCAGTTCTTC
TRBV10-3	.	TRBJ2-7	.	CAISESGGVEDYEQYF	TGTGCCATCAGTGAGTCAGGAGGGGTAGAGGACTACGAGCAGTACTTC
TRBV29-1	.	TRBJ1-2	.	CNVELIEDYGYTF	TGCAACGTTGAACTTATAGAAGACTATGGCTACACCTTC
TRBV9	.	TRBJ2-1	.	CASSVDFGDNEQFF	TGTGCCAGCAGCGTAGATTTCGGAGACAATGAGCAGTTCTTC